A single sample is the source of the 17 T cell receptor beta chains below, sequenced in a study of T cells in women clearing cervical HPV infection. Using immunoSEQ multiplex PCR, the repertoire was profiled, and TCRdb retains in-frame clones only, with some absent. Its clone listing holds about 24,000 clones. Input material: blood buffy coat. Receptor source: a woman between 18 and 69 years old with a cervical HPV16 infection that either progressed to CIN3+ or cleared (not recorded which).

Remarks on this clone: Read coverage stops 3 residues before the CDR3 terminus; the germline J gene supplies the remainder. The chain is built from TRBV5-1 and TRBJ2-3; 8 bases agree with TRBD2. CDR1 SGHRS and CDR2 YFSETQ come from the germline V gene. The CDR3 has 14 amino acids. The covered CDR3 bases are TGCGCCAGCAGCCATCGACTAGCGATCGAGACG. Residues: CASSHRLAIET. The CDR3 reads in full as CASSHRLAIETQYF.

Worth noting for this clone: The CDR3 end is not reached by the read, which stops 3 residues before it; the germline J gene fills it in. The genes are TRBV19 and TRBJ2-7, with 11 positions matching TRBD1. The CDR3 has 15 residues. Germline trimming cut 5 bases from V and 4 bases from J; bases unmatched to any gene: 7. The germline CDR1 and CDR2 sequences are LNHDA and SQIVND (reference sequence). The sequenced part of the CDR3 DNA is TGTGCCAGTAGTTCCTTGGACAGGGGGCTATACGAG. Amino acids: CASSSLDRGLYE. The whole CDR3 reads CASSSLDRGLYEQYF.

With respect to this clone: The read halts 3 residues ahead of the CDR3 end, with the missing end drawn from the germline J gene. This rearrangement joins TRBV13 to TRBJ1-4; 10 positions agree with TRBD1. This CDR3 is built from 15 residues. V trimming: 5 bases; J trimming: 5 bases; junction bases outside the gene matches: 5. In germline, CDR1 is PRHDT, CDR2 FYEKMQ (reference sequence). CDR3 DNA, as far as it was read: TGTGCCAGCAGCCCTTCGACAGGGGGCAATGAAAAA. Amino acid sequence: CASSPSTGGNEK. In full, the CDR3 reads CASSPSTGGNEKLFF.

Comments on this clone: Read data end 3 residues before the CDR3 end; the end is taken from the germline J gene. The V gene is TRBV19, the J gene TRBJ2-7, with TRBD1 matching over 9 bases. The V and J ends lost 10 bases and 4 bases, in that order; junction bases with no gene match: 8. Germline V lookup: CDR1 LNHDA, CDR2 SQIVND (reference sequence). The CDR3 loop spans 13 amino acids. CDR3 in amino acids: CATSTGGWYEQYF. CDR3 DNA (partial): TGTGCCACTTCGACAGGGGGATGGTACGAG.

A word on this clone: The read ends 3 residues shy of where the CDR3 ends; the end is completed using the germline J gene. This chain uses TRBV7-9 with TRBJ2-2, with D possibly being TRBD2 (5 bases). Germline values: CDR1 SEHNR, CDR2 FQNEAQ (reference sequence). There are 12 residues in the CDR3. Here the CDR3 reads CASSHPRGGLFF. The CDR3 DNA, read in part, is TGTGCCAGCAGCCATCCACGGGGTGGG.

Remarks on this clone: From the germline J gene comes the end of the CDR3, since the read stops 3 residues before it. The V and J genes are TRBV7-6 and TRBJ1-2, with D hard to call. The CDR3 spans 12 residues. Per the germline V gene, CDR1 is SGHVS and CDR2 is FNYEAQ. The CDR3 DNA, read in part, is TGTGCCAGCAGCTTACTATCCTACGAC. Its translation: CASSLLSYD. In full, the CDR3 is CASSLLSYDYTF.

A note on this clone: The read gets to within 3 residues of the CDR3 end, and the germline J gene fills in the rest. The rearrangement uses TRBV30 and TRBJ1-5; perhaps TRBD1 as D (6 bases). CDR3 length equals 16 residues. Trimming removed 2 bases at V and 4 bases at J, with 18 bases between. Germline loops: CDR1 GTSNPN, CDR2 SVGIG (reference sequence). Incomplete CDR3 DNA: TGTGCCTGGAGTCCCAGCTGGACAGCCGAAAATCAGCCC. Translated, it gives CAWSPSWTAENQP. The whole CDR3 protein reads CAWSPSWTAENQPQHF.

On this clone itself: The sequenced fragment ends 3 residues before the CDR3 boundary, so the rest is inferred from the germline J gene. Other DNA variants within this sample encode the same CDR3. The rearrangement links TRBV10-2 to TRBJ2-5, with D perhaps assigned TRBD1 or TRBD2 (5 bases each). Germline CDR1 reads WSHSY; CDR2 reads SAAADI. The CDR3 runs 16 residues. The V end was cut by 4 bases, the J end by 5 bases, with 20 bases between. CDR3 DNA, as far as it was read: TGCGCCAGCAGTGTGGGGCCCGGAAGGGGAGACGAGACC. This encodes CASSVGPGRGDET. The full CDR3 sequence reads CASSVGPGRGDETQYF.

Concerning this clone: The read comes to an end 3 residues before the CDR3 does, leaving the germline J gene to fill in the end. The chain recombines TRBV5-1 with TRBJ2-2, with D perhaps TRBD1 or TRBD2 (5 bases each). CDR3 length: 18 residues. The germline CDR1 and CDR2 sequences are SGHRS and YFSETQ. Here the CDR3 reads CASSPLEGTASGANVLFF. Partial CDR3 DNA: TGCGCCAGCAGCCCCCTTGAGGGCACCGCCTCTGGGGCCAACGTG.

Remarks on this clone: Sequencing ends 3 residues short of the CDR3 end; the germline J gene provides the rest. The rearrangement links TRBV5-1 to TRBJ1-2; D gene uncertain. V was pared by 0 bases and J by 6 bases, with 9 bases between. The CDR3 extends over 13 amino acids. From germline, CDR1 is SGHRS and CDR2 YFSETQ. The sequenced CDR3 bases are TGCGCCAGCAGCTTGGAGGCAGGCCATGGC. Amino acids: CASSLEAGHG. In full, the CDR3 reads CASSLEAGHGYTF.

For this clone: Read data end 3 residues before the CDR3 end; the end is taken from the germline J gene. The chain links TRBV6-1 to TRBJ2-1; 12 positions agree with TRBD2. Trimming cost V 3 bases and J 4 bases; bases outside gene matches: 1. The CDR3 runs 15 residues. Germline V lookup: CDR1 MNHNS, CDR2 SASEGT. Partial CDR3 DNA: TGTGCCAGCAGTGACGGGACTAGCGGGTACAATGAG. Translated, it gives CASSDGTSGYNE. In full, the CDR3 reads CASSDGTSGYNEQFF.

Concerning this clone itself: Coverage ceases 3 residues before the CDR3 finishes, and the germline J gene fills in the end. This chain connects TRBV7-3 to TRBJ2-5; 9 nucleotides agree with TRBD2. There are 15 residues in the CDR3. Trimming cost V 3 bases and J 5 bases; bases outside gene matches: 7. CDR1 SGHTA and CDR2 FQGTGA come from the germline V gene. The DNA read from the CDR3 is TGTGCCAGCAGCTTGCTAGCGGGAATGTTTGAGACC. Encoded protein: CASSLLAGMFET. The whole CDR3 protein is CASSLLAGMFETQYF.

Incomplete CDR3 DNA: TGCAGTGCTAAACAGGGGAAGCCGAACACCGGGGAG. Translation gives CSAKQGKPNTGE. The full CDR3 protein reads CSAKQGKPNTGELFF. The chain has TRBV20-1 and TRBJ2-2; 7 bases align to TRBD1. The observed sequence ends 3 residues before the CDR3 terminus, with the missing tail filled in from the germline J gene. After removal of 4 bases from V and 0 bases from J, the junction contained 5 bases not matched to a gene. Germline loops: CDR1 DFQATT, CDR2 SNEGSKA (reference sequence). This CDR3 has 15 residues.

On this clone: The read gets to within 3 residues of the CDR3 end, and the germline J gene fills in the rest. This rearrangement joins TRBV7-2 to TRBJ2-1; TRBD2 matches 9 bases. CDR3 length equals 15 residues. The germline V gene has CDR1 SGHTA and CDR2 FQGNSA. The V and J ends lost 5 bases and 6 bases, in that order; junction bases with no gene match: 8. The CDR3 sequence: CASSLGGGVINEQFF. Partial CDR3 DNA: TGTGCCAGCAGCCTGGGCGGGGGGGTTATCAATGAG.

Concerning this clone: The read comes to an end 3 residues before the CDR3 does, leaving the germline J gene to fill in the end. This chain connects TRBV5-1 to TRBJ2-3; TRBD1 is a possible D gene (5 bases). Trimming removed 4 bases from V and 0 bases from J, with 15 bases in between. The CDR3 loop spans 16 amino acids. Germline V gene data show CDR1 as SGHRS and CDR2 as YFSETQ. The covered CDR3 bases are TGCGCCAGCAGCGTGGTAGGGGTAACTAGCACAGATACG. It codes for CASSVVGVTSTDT. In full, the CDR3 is CASSVVGVTSTDTQYF. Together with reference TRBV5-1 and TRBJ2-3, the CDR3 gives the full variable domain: KAGVTQTPRYLIKTRGQQVTLSCSPISGHRSVSWYQQTPGQGLQFLFEYFSETQRNKGNFPGRFSGRQFSNSRSEMNVSTLELGDSALYLCASSVVGVTSTDTQYFGPGTRLTVL.

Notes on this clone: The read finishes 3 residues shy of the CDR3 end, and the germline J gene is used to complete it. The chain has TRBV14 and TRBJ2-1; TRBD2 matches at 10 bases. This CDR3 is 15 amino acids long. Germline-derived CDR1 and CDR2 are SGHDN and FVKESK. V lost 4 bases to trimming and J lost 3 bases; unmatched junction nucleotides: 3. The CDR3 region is CASSRGLANYNEQFF. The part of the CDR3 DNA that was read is TGTGCCAGCAGCCGGGGACTAGCGAACTACAATGAG.

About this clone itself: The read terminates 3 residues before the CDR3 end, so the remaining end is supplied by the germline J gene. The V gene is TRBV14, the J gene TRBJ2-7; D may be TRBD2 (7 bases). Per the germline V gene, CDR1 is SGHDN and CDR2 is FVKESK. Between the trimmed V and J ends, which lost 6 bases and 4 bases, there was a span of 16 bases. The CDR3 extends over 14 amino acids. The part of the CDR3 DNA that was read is TGTGCCAGCAGTCCGGGGGGCGCAGGGTACGAG. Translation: CASSPGGAGYE. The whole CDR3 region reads CASSPGGAGYEQYF.